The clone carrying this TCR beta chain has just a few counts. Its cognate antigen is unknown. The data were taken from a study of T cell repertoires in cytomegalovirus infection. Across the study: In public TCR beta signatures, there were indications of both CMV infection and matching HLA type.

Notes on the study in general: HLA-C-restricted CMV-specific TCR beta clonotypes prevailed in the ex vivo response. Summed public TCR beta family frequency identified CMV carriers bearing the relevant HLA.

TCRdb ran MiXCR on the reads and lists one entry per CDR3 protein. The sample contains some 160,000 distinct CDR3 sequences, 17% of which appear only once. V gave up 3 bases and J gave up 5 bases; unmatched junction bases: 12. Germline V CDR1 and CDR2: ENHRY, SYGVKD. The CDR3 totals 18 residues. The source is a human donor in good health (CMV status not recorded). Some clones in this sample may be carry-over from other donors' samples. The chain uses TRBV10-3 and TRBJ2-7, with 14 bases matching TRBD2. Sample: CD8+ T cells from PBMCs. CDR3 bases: TGTGCCATCAGTGAATTGGGACTAGCGGGAGATGTTAACCACGAGCAGTACTTC. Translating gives CAISELGLAGDVNHEQYF.